Following are 31 T cell receptor beta chains from one sample sequenced in a study of blood T cell repertoires in COVID-19. The protocol was immunoSEQ multiplex PCR, while the TCRdb copy is restricted to in-frame clones and leaves out a portion. This repertoire shows 400,000 to 450,000 clones, 89% found once; its top ten account for approximately 1.5%. Input material: peripheral blood. These receptors originate from a middle-aged woman with COVID-19, enrolled during active disease.

This clone was observed a single time. The chain combines TRBV28 with TRBJ2-5; D is ambiguous. Trimming pared 3 bases from V and 1 base from J, leaving 9 bases between. CDR3 size: 14 residues. The germline CDR1 and CDR2 sequences are MDHEN and SYDVKM. CDR3 residues: CASSFNSFQETQYF. CDR3 nucleotide sequence: TGTGCCAGCAGTTTTAACAGCTTCCAAGAGACCCAGTACTTC.

The rearrangement uses TRBV25-1 and TRBJ1-2; TRBD1 matches at 9 bases. This CDR3 has 14 amino acids. The V and J ends lost 3 bases and 5 bases, in that order; junction bases with no gene match: 4. CDR1 MGHDK and CDR2 SYGVNS come from the germline V gene. Here the CDR3 reads CASSEGQGSYGYTF. CDR3 sequence (DNA): TGTGCCAGCAGTGAGGGACAGGGATCTTATGGCTACACCTTC.

This clone was counted a single time. The V call is TRBV3-1 (or the pseudogene TRBV3-2), the J call TRBJ2-7; D gene uncertain. V shed 1 base and J shed 0 bases, with 13 bases lying between them. In germline, CDR1 is LGHDT, CDR2 YNNKEL (reference sequence). This CDR3 spans 16 amino acids. CDR3 sequence reads: CASSQGSTSRSYEQYF. The CDR3 nucleotides are TGTGCCAGCAGCCAAGGATCCACATCCCGCTCCTACGAGCAGTACTTC.

This clone occurred once. The CDR3 DNA follows: TGCGCCAGCAGCTTGGTTGTGTTTGCGTCTACTAGTCCCGGGGAGCTGTTTTTT. It encodes CASSLVVFASTSPGELFF. This sequence joins TRBV5-1 and TRBJ2-2, with a tentative D call TRBD2 (5 bases). The CDR3 extends over 18 amino acids. CDR1 SGHRS and CDR2 YFSETQ come from the germline V gene. The ends were cut back, 0 bases at V and 6 bases at J, with 21 bases in the middle. The entire variable domain, with the rest obtained from reference TRBV5-1 and TRBJ2-2, is as follows: KAGVTQTPRYLIKTRGQQVTLSCSPISGHRSVSWYQQTPGQGLQFLFEYFSETQRNKGNFPGRFSGRQFSNSRSEMNVSTLELGDSALYLCASSLVVFASTSPGELFFGEGSRLTVL.

The rearrangement uses TRBV9 and TRBJ2-7; D possibly corresponds to TRBD2 (5 bases). V dropped 0 bases and J dropped 3 bases, with 10 bases sitting between them. CDR1 and CDR2 (germline): SGDLS, YYNGEE. The CDR3 spans 14 residues. CDR3 in amino acids: CASSVGPGDYEQYF. CDR3 bases: TGTGCCAGCAGCGTAGGCCCCGGGGACTACGAGCAGTACTTC.

This chain uses TRBV24-1 with TRBJ2-1; tentatively, D is TRBD2 (6 bases). The CDR3 loop spans 14 amino acids. Germline-derived CDR1 and CDR2 are KGHDR and SFDVKD. V lost 5 bases and J lost 7, with 14 bases in between. The CDR3 nucleotides read TGTGCCACCAGTGCCAGCGGGCGTCTAAATGAGCAGTTCTTC. Translating it yields CATSASGRLNEQFF.

The chain employs TRBV19 and TRBJ1-5; no firm D call. Trimming left V 4 bases short and J 9 bases short, with 13 bases between. Germline values: CDR1 LNHDA, CDR2 SQIVND (reference sequence). The length of the CDR3 is 13 residues. DNA of the CDR3: TGTGCCAGTAGTAATCCTCTTCGTTGGCCCCAGCATTTT. Translation gives CASSNPLRWPQHF.

The chain recombines TRBV9 with TRBJ1-2, with 10 positions matching TRBD1. Trimming at V came to 3 bases and at J to 4 bases, leaving 6 bases not matched to a gene. Germline CDR1 and CDR2: SGDLS and YYNGEE. The CDR3 runs to 15 residues. CDR3 sequence: CASSGGTGVIYGYTF. Written as DNA, the CDR3 is TGTGCCAGCAGCGGGGGGACAGGGGTCATCTATGGCTACACCTTC.

The chain uses TRBV6-5 and TRBJ1-1; TRBD1 is a possible D gene (5 bases). V was pared by 6 bases and J by 5 bases, with 16 bases between. The CDR3 is 14 residues long. The germline CDR1 and CDR2 sequences are MNHEY and SVGAGI. As DNA, the CDR3 is TGTGCCAGCAGCCACTCGCGGGGGAGGACTGAAGCTTTCTTT. Encoded protein: CASSHSRGRTEAFF.

The rearrangement uses TRBV5-5 and TRBJ2-7, with TRBD1 matching over 9 bases. The CDR3 is 15 residues long. Germline CDR1 SGHKS, CDR2 YYEKEE (reference sequence). V lost 1 base, J lost 1 base, and 3 bases stayed unmatched. The CDR3 spells CASSLRGQGSYEQYF. The CDR3 nucleotides read TGTGCCAGCAGCTTGAGGGGACAGGGATCCTACGAGCAGTACTTC. The full variable domain, its missing parts supplied by reference TRBV5-5 and TRBJ2-7, is DAGVTQSPTHLIKTRGQQVTLRCSPISGHKSVSWYQQVLGQGPQFIFQYYEKEERGRGNFPDRFSARQFPNYSSELNVNALLLGDSALYLCASSLRGQGSYEQYFGPGTRLTVT.

This sequence joins TRBV30 and TRBJ2-2; D uncertain. The germline gives CDR1 GTSNPN, CDR2 SVGIG (reference sequence). CDR3 length: 13 residues. V was cut by 0 bases and J by 7 bases, with 9 bases left in between. Written as DNA, the CDR3 is TGTGCCTGGAGTGTGGTAGCTGGCGGGGAGCTGTTTTTT. Its translation: CAWSVVAGGELFF.

The V call is TRBV7-9, the J call TRBJ1-1, with D possibly being TRBD1 (5 bases). Trimming took 1 base from V and 5 from J, leaving 20 bases between them. Germline V CDR1 and CDR2: SEHNR, FQNEAQ (reference sequence). This CDR3 has 17 residues. CDR3 amino acids: CASSLGAWAGRDTEAFF. The CDR3 coding sequence is TGTGCCAGCAGCTTAGGGGCCTGGGCAGGGAGGGATACTGAAGCTTTCTTT. The complete variable domain, with remaining parts taken from reference TRBV7-9 and TRBJ1-1, reads DTGVSQNPRHKITKRGQNVTFRCDPISEHNRLYWYRQTLGQGPEFLTYFQNEAQLEKSRLLSDRFSAERPKGSFSTLEIQRTEQGDSAMYLCASSLGAWAGRDTEAFFGQGTRLTVV.

This clone was observed a handful of times. The chain combines TRBV6-2 or TRBV6-3 with TRBJ1-5; TRBD1 aligns across 8 bases. CDR3 size: 15 residues. V shed 7 bases, J shed 7 bases, and the junction held 12 bases outside the gene matches. Germline CDR1 and CDR2: MNHEY and SVGEGT. The CDR3 coding sequence is TGTGCCAGCAACCCAAGGACAGGGAAGGGACAGCCCCAGCATTTT. As protein: CASNPRTGKGQPQHF.

The chain carries TRBV7-9 and TRBJ2-7, with 10 nucleotides matching TRBD2. The CDR3 runs to 15 residues. In germline, CDR1 is SEHNR, CDR2 FQNEAQ (reference sequence). V shed 4 bases, J shed 9 bases, and the junction held 12 bases outside the gene matches. The CDR3 spells CASSSDIGLAVTQYF. The CDR3 nucleotides read TGTGCCAGCAGCTCCGATATTGGACTAGCGGTGACGCAGTACTTC.

V and J are TRBV5-6 and TRBJ1-1; 9 bases are shared with TRBD1. V lost 4 bases to trimming and J lost 1 base; unmatched junction nucleotides: 5. The CDR3 is 15 amino acids. CDR1 is SGHDT, CDR2 YYEEEE, per germline. This CDR3 reads CASSPDRGANTEAFF. The CDR3 nucleotides are TGTGCCAGCAGCCCCGACAGGGGGGCGAACACTGAAGCTTTCTTT.

The rearrangement uses TRBV6-6 and TRBJ1-3; D possibly corresponds to TRBD1 (5 bases). The CDR3 runs to 16 residues. Trimming cost V 5 bases and J 0 bases, with 14 bases left between them. Germline CDR1 is MNHNY and CDR2 is SVGAGI (reference sequence). For the CDR3, the DNA is TGTGCCAGCAGTATCACAGGAGGGGACTCTGGAAACACCATATATTTT. This encodes CASSITGGDSGNTIYF.

This chain links TRBV11-2 with TRBJ1-2, with unresolved D. Between the trimmed V and J ends, which lost 0 bases and 4 bases, there was a span of 3 bases. Looked up from germline, CDR1 is SGHAT and CDR2 is FQNNGV. The CDR3 is made up of 12 amino acids. The CDR3 here is CASSLDSYGYTF. The CDR3 region has the DNA TGTGCCAGCAGCTTAGACAGCTATGGCTACACCTTC.

J is TRBJ2-1 and V is TRBV9; 9 bases agree with TRBD1. J lost 12 bases, V lost 2 bases, and 6 bases had no gene match. Germline V gene lookup returns CDR1 SGDLS and CDR2 YYNGEE. The length of the CDR3 is 13 residues. The CDR3 nucleotides read TGTGCCAGCAGCGTCGGACAGGGGAATCTGCAGTTCTTC. It specifies CASSVGQGNLQFF.

The V call is TRBV9, the J call TRBJ1-1; D gene uncertain. Looked up from germline, CDR1 is SGDLS and CDR2 is YYNGEE. V lost 4 bases, J lost 0 bases, and 13 bases lay in between. There are 15 residues in the CDR3. As DNA, the CDR3 is TGTGCCAGCAGCCCAGGCGGGTATCTGAACACTGAAGCTTTCTTT. Its protein product is CASSPGGYLNTEAFF.

CDR3 sequence reads: CASSHGTGGNSPLHF. As DNA, the CDR3 is TGTGCCAGCAGCCACGGGACAGGGGGGAATTCACCCCTCCACTTT. The chain is built from TRBV16 and TRBJ1-6; 11 positions agree with TRBD1. This CDR3 is 15 amino acids long. Germline assignment: CDR1 KGHSY and CDR2 FQNENV. V shed 3 bases and J 7 bases; nucleotides not matched to a gene: 2.

The chain combines TRBV28 with TRBJ2-1; 11 bases agree with TRBD2. V lost 5 bases and J lost 7; bases outside the gene matches: 10. Germline V gene data show CDR1 as MDHEN and CDR2 as SYDVKM. This CDR3 spans 16 amino acids. This chain's CDR3 is CASSTLTSGKWNEQFF. The CDR3 DNA reads as TGTGCCAGCAGTACTCTGACTAGCGGGAAGTGGAATGAGCAGTTCTTC.

The genes are TRBV15 and TRBJ2-5; D not resolved. With 1 base removed from V and 5 bases from J, the gap between germline ends came to 8 bases. The CDR3 sequence is 13 residues long. The germline gives CDR1 LNHNV, CDR2 YYDKDF (reference sequence). CDR3: CATSRARAETQYF. In nucleotides, the CDR3 is TGTGCCACCAGCAGAGCCCGCGCCGAGACCCAGTACTTC.

The V call is TRBV7-2, the J call TRBJ2-5, with D tentatively TRBD1 (6 bases). Trimming removed 5 bases from V and 2 bases from J, with 12 bases in between. Germline V CDR1 and CDR2: SGHTA, FQGNSA. The CDR3 is made up of 14 amino acids. The CDR3 DNA sequence: TGTGCCAGCAGCGGTGGGGGCAGACAAGAGACCCAGTACTTC. Protein: CASSGGGRQETQYF. The variable domain in full, completed from reference TRBV7-2 and TRBJ2-5, reads GAGVSQSPSNKVTEKGKDVELRCDPISGHTALYWYRQSLGQGLEFLIYFQGNSAPDKSGLPSDRFSAERTGGSVSTLTIQRTQQEDSAVYLCASSGGGRQETQYFGPGTRLLVL.

The gene calls are TRBV7-3 and TRBJ2-1; tentatively, D is TRBD2 (6 bases). This CDR3 region has 15 residues. CDR1 SGHTA and CDR2 FQGTGA come from the germline V gene. The germline V and J ends were trimmed by 2 bases and 1 base, with 9 bases remaining between them. The CDR3 DNA reads TGTGCCAGCAGCTTAGGGACTTATTCCTACAATGAGCAGTTCTTC. Translating gives CASSLGTYSYNEQFF.

This clone was seen only a few times. The genes are TRBV5-4 and TRBJ1-6, with a possible D match to TRBD1 (6 bases). The CDR3 length is 16 residues. The germline V gene encodes CDR1 SGHNT and CDR2 YYREEE (reference sequence). V was clipped by 4 bases and J by 2 bases, with 13 bases between them. CDR3 DNA: TGTGCCAGCAGCCTGAGTGGGGGCACCTATAATTCACCCCTCCACTTT. Amino acids: CASSLSGGTYNSPLHF. The entire variable domain, with the rest obtained from reference TRBV5-4 and TRBJ1-6, is as follows: ETGVTQSPTHLIKTRGQQVTLRCSSQSGHNTVSWYQQALGQGPQFIFQYYREEENGRGNFPPRFSGLQFPNYSSELNVNALELDDSALYLCASSLSGGTYNSPLHFGNGTRLTVT.

This chain uses TRBV9 with TRBJ2-5, with D maybe TRBD2 (6 bases). This CDR3 is 16 amino acids long. Trimming shortened V by 0 bases and J by 2 bases, and 14 bases separated the two germline ends. Looked up from germline, CDR1 is SGDLS and CDR2 is YYNGEE. The CDR3 sequence: CASSVGLSGWQETQYF. The CDR3 DNA sequence: TGTGCCAGCAGCGTAGGTCTTAGCGGTTGGCAAGAGACCCAGTACTTC.

The chain combines TRBV7-3 with TRBJ1-1; no definite D call. V lost 2 bases, J lost 3 bases, and 7 bases lay in between. The V gene's germline CDR1 is SGHTA and CDR2 FQGTGA. There are 13 residues in the CDR3. This chain's CDR3 is CASSLASYTEAFF. The CDR3 bases are TGTGCCAGCAGCTTAGCGTCTTACACTGAAGCTTTCTTT.

V is TRBV18 and J is TRBJ1-1; 9 bases line up with TRBD1. This CDR3 region has 16 residues. The J segment lost 7 bases and the V segment lost 4 bases, leaving 13 bases of the junction unmatched. Germline V gene lookup returns CDR1 KGHSH and CDR2 LQKENI. CDR3 protein: CASSLLLTGGSNEAFF. CDR3 bases: TGTGCCAGCTCACTATTACTAACAGGGGGCTCAAATGAAGCTTTCTTT.

V usage is TRBV18 and J usage is TRBJ2-3, with D perhaps TRBD2 (5 bases). Germline values: CDR1 KGHSH, CDR2 LQKENI. The CDR3 totals 16 residues. V lost 2 bases to trimming and J lost 3 bases, with 15 bases between them. The CDR3 nucleotides are TGTGCCAGCTCACCAACCGGCACTAGGCAAACAGATACGCAGTATTTT. This gives the protein CASSPTGTRQTDTQYF.

The chain has TRBV18 and TRBJ1-6; 7 bases are shared with TRBD1. Trimming took 5 bases from V and 8 from J; bases not matched to a gene: 9. CDR1 is KGHSH and CDR2 is LQKENI in the germline V gene. The CDR3 runs to 15 residues. The chain's CDR3 is CASSGQQGRDSPLHF. CDR3 nucleotide sequence: TGTGCCAGCTCAGGACAACAGGGGCGGGATTCACCCCTCCACTTT.

The gene calls are TRBV18 and TRBJ1-1, with D unresolved. This CDR3 has 13 residues. V was pared by 6 bases and J by 3 bases, with 11 bases between. Germline V gives CDR1 KGHSH, CDR2 LQKENI. The CDR3 DNA reads as TGTGCCAGCTCCCCCTCGGGGTACACTGAAGCTTTCTTT. Residues: CASSPSGYTEAFF.